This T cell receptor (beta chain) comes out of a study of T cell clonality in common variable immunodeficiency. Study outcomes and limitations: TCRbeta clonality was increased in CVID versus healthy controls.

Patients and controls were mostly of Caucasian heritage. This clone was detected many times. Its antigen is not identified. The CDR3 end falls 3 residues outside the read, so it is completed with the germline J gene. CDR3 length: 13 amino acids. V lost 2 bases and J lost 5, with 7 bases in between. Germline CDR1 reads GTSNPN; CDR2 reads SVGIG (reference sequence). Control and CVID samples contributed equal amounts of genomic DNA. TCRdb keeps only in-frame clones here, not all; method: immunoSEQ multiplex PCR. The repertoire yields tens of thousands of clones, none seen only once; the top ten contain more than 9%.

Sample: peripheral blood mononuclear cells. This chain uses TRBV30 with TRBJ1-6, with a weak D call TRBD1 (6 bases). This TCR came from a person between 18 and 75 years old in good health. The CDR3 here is CAWSRQDNSPLHF. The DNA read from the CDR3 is TGTGCCTGGAGTCGACAGGATAATTCACCC.